This T cell receptor beta chain was recovered during a study of T cells after yellow fever vaccination. This clonotype appeared many times. TCRdb redid the calling of the 5' RACE reads with MiXCR, one entry per CDR3 protein. This table holds about 580,000 distinct CDR3 sequences, 17% found once. V dropped 0 bases and J dropped 0 bases, with 12 bases sitting between them. There are 17 residues in the CDR3. This specimen consisted of PBMCs, obtained about 5 days after the first yellow fever vaccination. This chain connects TRBV12-3 or TRBV12-4 to TRBJ2-1, with a tentative D call TRBD1 (6 bases). This clonotype was sampled from a man aged 18 to 30 who received the YFV17D yellow fever vaccine. CDR3 DNA sequence: TGTGCCAGCAGTTTAGCGGCCCAGGGGAGCTCCTACAATGAGCAGTTCTTC. Its protein is CASSLAAQGSSYNEQFF.